This T cell receptor (beta chain) was sequenced for a study of T-cell reconstitution after alpha-beta-depleted transplantation in children. The study, taken as a whole, reports: By one year post-transplant, T-cell counts and diversity largely arose from T cells that were newly produced. In some patients, recipient T cells and intrathymic progenitors surviving conditioning explained high day-60 diversity.

Unique molecular identifiers were incorporated into the prepared TCRbeta library. TCRdb reanalysed the PCR reads using MiXCR and keeps one entry per CDR3 protein. In the table there are some 830,000 distinct CDR3 sequences, less than 20% of which are singletons. This clonotype showed up just a few times. Antigen: not known. The clonotype was recovered from a male patient between 5 and 17 years old who had a stem cell transplant for acute lymphoblastic leukemia, so the T cells may come from the graft donor. The sequencing used PBMCs, mostly from graft donor cells, collected 360 days after TCRalphabeta/CD19-depleted stem cell transplant.

The CDR3 DNA reads as TGTGCCAGCAGCTCATTAACCCACAACTCCTACGAGCAGTACTTC. It specifies CASSSLTHNSYEQYF. This chain connects TRBV12-3 or TRBV12-4 to TRBJ2-7; no definite D call. This CDR3 spans 15 amino acids. Trimming removed 6 bases at V and 0 bases at J, with 15 bases between.